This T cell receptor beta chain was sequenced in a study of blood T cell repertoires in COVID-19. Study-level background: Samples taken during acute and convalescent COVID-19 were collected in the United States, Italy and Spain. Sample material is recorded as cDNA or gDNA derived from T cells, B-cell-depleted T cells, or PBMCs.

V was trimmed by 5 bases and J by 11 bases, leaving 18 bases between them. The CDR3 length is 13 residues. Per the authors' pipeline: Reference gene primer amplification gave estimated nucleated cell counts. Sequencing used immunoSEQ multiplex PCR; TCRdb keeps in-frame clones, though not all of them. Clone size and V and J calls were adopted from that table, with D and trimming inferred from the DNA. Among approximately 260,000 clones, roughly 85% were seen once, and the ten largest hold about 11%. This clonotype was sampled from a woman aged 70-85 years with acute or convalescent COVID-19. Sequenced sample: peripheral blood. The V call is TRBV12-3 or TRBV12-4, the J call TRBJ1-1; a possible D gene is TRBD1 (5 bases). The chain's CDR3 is CASSLSSVQGAFF. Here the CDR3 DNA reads TGTGCCAGCAGTCTCTCCTCAGTCCAGGGCGCTTTCTTT.